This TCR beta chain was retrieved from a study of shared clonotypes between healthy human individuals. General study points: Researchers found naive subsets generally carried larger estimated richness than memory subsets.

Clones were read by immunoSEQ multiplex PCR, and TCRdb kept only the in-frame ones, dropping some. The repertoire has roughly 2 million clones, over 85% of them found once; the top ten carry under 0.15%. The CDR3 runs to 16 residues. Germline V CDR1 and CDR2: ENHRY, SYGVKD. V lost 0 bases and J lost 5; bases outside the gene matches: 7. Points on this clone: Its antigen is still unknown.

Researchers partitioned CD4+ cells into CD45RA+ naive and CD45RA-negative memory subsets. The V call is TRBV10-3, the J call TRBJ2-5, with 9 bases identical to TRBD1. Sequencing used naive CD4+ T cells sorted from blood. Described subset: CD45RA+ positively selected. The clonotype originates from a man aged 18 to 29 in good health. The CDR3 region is CAISESMGQGYETQYF. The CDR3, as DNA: TGTGCCATCAGTGAGTCTATGGGACAGGGTTACGAGACCCAGTACTTC.